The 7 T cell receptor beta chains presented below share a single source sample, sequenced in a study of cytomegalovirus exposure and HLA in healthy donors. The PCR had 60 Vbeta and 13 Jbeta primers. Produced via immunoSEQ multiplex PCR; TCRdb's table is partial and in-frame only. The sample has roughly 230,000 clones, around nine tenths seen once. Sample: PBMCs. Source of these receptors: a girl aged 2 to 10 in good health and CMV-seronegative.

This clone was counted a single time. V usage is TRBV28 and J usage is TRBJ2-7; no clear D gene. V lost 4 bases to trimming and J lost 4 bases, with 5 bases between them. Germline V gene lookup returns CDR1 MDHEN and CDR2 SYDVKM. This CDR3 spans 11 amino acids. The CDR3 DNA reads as TGTGCCAGCAGTTCCCCATACGAGCAGTACTTC. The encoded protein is CASSSPYEQYF.

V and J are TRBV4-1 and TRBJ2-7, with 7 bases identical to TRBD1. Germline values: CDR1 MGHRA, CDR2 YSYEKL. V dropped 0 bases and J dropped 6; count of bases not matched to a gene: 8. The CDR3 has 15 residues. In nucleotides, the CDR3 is TGCGCCAGCAGCCAAGAATACAGGGGAGTTGGCGAGCAGTACTTC. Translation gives CASSQEYRGVGEQYF.

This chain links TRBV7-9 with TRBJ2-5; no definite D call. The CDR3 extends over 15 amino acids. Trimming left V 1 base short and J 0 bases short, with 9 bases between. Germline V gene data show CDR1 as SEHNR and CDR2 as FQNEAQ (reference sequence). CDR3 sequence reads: CASSLGIQDQETQYF. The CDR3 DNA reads TGTGCCAGCAGCTTAGGTATCCAGGACCAAGAGACCCAGTACTTC.

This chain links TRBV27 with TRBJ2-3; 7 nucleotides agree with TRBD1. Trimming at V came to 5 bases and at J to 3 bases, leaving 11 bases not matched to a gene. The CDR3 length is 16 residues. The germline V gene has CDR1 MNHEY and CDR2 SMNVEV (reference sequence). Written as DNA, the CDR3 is TGTGCCAGCAGTCCGTGGGACAGTTGGAGGACAGATACGCAGTATTTT. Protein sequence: CASSPWDSWRTDTQYF.

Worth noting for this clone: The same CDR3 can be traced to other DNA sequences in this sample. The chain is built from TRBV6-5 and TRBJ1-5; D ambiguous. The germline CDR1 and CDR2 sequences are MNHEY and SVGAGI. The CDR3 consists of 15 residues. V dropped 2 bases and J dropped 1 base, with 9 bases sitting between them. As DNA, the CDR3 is TGTGCCAGCAGTTACGGGCCGGGGAGCAATCAGCCCCAGCATTTT. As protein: CASSYGPGSNQPQHF.

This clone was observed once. The chain's CDR3 is CASGLRLGAIRDRAYQETQYF. In DNA form, the CDR3 reads TGTGCTAGTGGTTTGCGGTTAGGGGCTATCCGGGACAGGGCGTACCAAGAGACCCAGTACTTC. The genes are TRBV12-5 and TRBJ2-5, with TRBD1 matching over 9 bases. Germline lookup yields CDR1 LGHNT and CDR2 FRNRAP. The CDR3 extends over 21 amino acids. The V segment lost 2 bases and the J segment 0 bases; nucleotides outside the gene matches: 19.

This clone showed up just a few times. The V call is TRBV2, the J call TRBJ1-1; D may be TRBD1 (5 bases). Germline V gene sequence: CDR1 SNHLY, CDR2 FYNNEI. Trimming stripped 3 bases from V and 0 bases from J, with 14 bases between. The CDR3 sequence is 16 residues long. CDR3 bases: TGTGCCAGCAGTGATCGAGGAGACAGACTGAACACTGAAGCTTTCTTT. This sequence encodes CASSDRGDRLNTEAFF. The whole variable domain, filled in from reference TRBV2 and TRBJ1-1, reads EPEVTQTPSHQVTQMGQEVILRCVPISNHLYFYWYRQILGQKVEFLVSFYNNEISEKSEIFDDQFSVERPDGSNFTLKIRSTKLEDSAMYFCASSDRGDRLNTEAFFGQGTRLTVV.